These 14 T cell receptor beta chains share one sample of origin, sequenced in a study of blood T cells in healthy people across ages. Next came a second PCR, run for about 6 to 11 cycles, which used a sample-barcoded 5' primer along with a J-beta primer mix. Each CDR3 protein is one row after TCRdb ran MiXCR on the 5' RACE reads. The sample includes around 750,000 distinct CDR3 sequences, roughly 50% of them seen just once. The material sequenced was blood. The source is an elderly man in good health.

The DNA for the CDR3 is TGCAGCGTCGGACGGCCGGAAAAACTGTTTTTT. As protein: CSVGRPEKLFF. The J gene is TRBJ1-4, the V gene TRBV29-1; no clear D. Trimming took off 6 bases at V and 8 bases at J, with 10 bases between the two ends. Germline V gene sequence: CDR1 SQVTM, CDR2 ANQGSEA. The CDR3 sequence is 11 residues long.

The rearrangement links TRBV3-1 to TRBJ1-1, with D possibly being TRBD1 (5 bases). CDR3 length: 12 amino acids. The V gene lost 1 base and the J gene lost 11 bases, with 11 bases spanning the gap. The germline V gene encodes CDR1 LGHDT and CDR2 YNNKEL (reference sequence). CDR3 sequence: CASSQAGGEAFF. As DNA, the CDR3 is TGTGCCAGCAGCCAAGCGGGGGGAGAGGCTTTCTTT.

The chain's CDR3 is CASNHIYGYTF. In DNA form, the CDR3 reads TGTGCCAGCAACCATATCTATGGCTACACCTTC. This sequence joins TRBV6-2 or TRBV6-3 and TRBJ1-2; D is undetermined. This CDR3 is built from 11 residues. Germline V gives CDR1 MNHEY, CDR2 SVGEGT. The V end lost 7 bases, the J end lost 4 bases, and 7 bases lay between the germline ends.

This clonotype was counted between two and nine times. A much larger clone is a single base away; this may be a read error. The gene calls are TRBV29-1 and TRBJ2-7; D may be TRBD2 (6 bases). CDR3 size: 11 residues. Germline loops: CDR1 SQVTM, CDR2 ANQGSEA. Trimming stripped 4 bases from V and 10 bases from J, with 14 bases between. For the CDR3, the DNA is TGCAGCGTTGGACCCGGGGAGGCCCAGTACTTC. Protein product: CSVGPGEAQYF.

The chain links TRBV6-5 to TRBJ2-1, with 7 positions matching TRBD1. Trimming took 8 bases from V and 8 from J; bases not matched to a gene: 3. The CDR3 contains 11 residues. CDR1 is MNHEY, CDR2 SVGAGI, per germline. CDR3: CASGQGDEQFF. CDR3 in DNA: TGTGCCAGCGGTCAGGGGGATGAGCAGTTCTTC.

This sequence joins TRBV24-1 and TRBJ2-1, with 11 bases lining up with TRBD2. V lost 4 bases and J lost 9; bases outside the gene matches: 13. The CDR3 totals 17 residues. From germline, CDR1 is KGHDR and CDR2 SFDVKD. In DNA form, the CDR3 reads TGTGCCACCAGTGACCCGACTAGCGGGGACTCCCATGGTGAGCAGTTCTTC. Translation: CATSDPTSGDSHGEQFF.

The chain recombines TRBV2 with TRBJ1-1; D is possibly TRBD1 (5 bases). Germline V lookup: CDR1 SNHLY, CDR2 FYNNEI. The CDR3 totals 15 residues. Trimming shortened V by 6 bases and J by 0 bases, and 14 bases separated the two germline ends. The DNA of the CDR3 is TGTGCCAGCAGCGCATTGGGAGGGGTGAACACTGAAGCTTTCTTT. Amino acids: CASSALGGVNTEAFF.

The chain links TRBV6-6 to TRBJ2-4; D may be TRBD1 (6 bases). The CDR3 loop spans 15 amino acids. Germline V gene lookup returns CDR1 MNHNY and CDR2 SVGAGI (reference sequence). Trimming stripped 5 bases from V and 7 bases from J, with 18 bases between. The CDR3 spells CASSPRNRAENIQYF. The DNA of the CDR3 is TGTGCCAGCAGTCCCCGGAACAGGGCGGAGAACATTCAGTACTTC.

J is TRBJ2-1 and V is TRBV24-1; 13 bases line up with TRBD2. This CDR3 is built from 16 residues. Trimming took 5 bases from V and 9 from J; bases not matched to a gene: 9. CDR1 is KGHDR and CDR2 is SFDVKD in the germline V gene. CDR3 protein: CATSVRLAGGTREQFF. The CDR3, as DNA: TGTGCCACCAGTGTTAGACTAGCGGGAGGCACGCGTGAGCAGTTCTTC.

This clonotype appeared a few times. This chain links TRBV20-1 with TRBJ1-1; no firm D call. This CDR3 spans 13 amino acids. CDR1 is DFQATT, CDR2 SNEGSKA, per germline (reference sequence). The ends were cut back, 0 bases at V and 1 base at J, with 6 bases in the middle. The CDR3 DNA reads TGCAGTGCTAGAGATAAAGCGAACACTGAAGCTTTCTTT. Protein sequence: CSARDKANTEAFF.

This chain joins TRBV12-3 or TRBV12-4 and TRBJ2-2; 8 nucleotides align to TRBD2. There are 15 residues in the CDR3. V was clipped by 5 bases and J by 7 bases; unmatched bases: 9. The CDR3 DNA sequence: TGTGCCAGCAGTCCTGGGACGCGGGGGGTCGGGGAGCTGTTTTTT. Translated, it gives CASSPGTRGVGELFF.

CDR3 in DNA: TGTGCCACCAGTGATTCACGGACTAGCGGGAGCTCCTACAATGAGCAGTTCTTC. Its protein is CATSDSRTSGSSYNEQFF. The chain employs TRBV24-1 and TRBJ2-1; TRBD2 agrees at 13 bases. CDR3 size: 18 residues. J lost 0 bases, V lost 2 bases, and 3 bases had no gene match. Germline V gene data show CDR1 as KGHDR and CDR2 as SFDVKD.

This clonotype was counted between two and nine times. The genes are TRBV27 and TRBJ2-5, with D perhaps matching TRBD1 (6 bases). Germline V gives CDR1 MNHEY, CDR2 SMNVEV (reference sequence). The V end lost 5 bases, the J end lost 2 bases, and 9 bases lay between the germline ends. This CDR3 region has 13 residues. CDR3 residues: CASSVDRQETQYF. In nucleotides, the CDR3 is TGTGCCAGCAGTGTAGACAGGCAAGAGACCCAGTACTTC.

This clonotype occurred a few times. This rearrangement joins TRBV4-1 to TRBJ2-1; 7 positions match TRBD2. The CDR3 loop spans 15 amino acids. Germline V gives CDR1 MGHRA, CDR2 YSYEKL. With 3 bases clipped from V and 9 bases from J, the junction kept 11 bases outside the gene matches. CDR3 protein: CASSHPSAGVLEQFF. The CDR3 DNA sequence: TGCGCCAGCAGCCACCCTAGCGCGGGAGTTCTTGAGCAGTTCTTC.